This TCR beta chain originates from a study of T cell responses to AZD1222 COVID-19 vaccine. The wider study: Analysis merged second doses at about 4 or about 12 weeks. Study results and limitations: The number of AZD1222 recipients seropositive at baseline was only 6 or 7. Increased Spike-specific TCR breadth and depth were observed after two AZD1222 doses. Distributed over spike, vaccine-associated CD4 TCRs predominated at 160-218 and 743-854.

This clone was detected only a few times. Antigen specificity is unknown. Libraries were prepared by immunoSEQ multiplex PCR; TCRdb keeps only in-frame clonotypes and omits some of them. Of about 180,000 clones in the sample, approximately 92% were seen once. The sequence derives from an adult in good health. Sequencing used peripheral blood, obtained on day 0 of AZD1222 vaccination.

CDR3 DNA: TGTGCCAGCACCGATCGAGGGGCGGGGGGCGAGCAGTTCTTC. It yields the protein CASTDRGAGGEQFF. The chain has TRBV9 and TRBJ2-1, with 8 bases that match TRBD2. The CDR3 contains 14 residues. Germline V lookup: CDR1 SGDLS, CDR2 YYNGEE. The junction had 12 bases not matched to a gene; V was cut back by 6 bases and J by 10 bases.